The clone carrying this TCR beta chain turned up a few times. The entry originates in a study of blood T cell repertoires in COVID-19. Method: immunoSEQ multiplex PCR; TCRdb's copy keeps in-frame clones and lacks some. This sample has 97,000 or so clones, with about 83% found just once. Trimming left V 5 bases short and J 1 base short, with 12 bases between. CDR1 SNHLY and CDR2 FYNNEI come from the germline V gene. CDR3 size: 16 residues. The sequencing sample was made of peripheral blood. This TCR was sampled from a man aged 35 to 55 with active or convalescent COVID-19. V and J are TRBV2 and TRBJ1-6; D unclear. CDR3 loop: CASSNPTGSYNSPLHF. CDR3 DNA sequence: TGTGCCAGCAGTAACCCGACGGGGTCCTATAATTCACCCCTCCACTTT.